These 31 T cell receptor beta chains originate from one sample sequenced in a study of blood T cell repertoires in COVID-19. Produced via immunoSEQ multiplex PCR; TCRdb's table is partial and in-frame only. The sample records about 150,000 clones, 84% being singletons. Sequenced: peripheral blood. The origin of the receptors is a human donor in a cohort sampled during active COVID-19.

This chain links TRBV2 with TRBJ2-2, with D uncertain. The CDR3 runs to 12 residues. Germline V gene data show CDR1 as SNHLY and CDR2 as FYNNEI. Trimming removed 8 bases at V and 5 bases at J, with 9 bases between. The CDR3: CASFYATGELFF. CDR3 nucleotides: TGTGCCAGCTTCTACGCGACCGGGGAGCTGTTTTTT.

This clone was seen once. The genes are TRBV5-1 and TRBJ2-5, with 8 bases matching TRBD2. There are 14 residues in the CDR3. Trimming at V came to 0 bases and at J to 5 bases, leaving 3 bases not matched to a gene. The germline V gene has CDR1 SGHRS and CDR2 YFSETQ. CDR3: CASSLAGGAETQYF. The DNA for the CDR3 is TGCGCCAGCAGCTTGGCGGGGGGGGCTGAGACCCAGTACTTC.

This chain links TRBV24-1 with TRBJ2-1; TRBD2 matches 9 bases. V dropped 4 bases and J dropped 1; count of bases not matched to a gene: 7. The CDR3 sequence is 17 residues long. Germline V CDR1 and CDR2: KGHDR, SFDVKD. CDR3 nucleotide sequence: TGTGCCACCAGTGACAGTAGCGGGAGTGGTTCCTACAATGAGCAGTTCTTC. Translated, it gives CATSDSSGSGSYNEQFF.

The chain uses TRBV18 and TRBJ1-1; perhaps TRBD1 as D (6 bases). The CDR3 sequence is 15 residues long. Deletions cut 5 bases from V and 5 bases from J, with 18 bases between. In germline, CDR1 is KGHSH, CDR2 LQKENI. In nucleotides, the CDR3 is TGTGCCAGCTCAAGAGCAGGGGTTGAGGCTACTGAAGCTTTCTTT. This translates into CASSRAGVEATEAFF.

This clone occurred many times. The chain recombines TRBV6-2 or TRBV6-3 with TRBJ1-1; 7 bases match TRBD1. This CDR3 comprises 12 residues. V was clipped by 5 bases and J by 7 bases; unmatched bases: 4. Germline-derived CDR1 and CDR2 are MNHEY and SVGEGT. In DNA form, the CDR3 reads TGTGCCAGCAGTACGACAGGGAATGAAGCTTTCTTT. Its translation: CASSTTGNEAFF.

This sequence joins TRBV7-6 and TRBJ2-3; the D gene is possibly TRBD1 (5 bases). Germline lookup yields CDR1 SGHVS and CDR2 FNYEAQ. The CDR3 runs 15 residues. Trimming removed 5 bases at V and 4 bases at J, with 16 bases between. CDR3 amino acids: CASSRQPGNADTQYF. Written as DNA, the CDR3 is TGTGCCAGCAGCCGCCAGCCAGGGAACGCAGATACGCAGTATTTT.

V is TRBV4-3 and J is TRBJ2-3, with TRBD1 matching over 9 bases. Germline V gene sequence: CDR1 LGHNA, CDR2 YSLEER. The V segment lost 4 bases and the J segment 6 bases; nucleotides outside the gene matches: 8. The CDR3 covers 15 residues. CDR3 region: CASSLRDRVTDTQYF. The DNA for the CDR3 is TGCGCCAGCAGCCTACGGGACAGGGTAACGGATACGCAGTATTTT.

V gene TRBV7-2 combines with J gene TRBJ2-7, with TRBD1 as a possible D gene (5 bases). Germline V lookup: CDR1 SGHTA, CDR2 FQGNSA. The V gene lost 5 bases and the J gene lost 2 bases, with 13 bases spanning the gap. CDR3 length: 14 amino acids. CDR3 sequence reads: CASSKPGQAYEQYF. CDR3 nucleotides: TGTGCCAGCAGCAAGCCCGGACAAGCCTACGAGCAGTACTTC.

The genes are TRBV7-2 and TRBJ2-2, with 9 bases identical to TRBD1. V was clipped by 2 bases and J by 6 bases; unmatched bases: 4. This CDR3 region has 15 residues. CDR1 SGHTA and CDR2 FQGNSA come from the germline V gene. CDR3 sequence: CASSLQNRGPGELFF. Written as DNA, the CDR3 is TGTGCCAGCAGCTTACAGAACAGGGGGCCCGGGGAGCTGTTTTTT.

The chain has TRBV12-3 or TRBV12-4 and TRBJ1-2; weak D call: TRBD1 (5 bases). The V end lost 5 bases, the J end lost 7 bases, and 14 bases lay between the germline ends. This CDR3 is 13 amino acids long. The CDR3 sequence is CASSQSGLVGYTF. Written as DNA, the CDR3 is TGTGCCAGCAGTCAATCGGGACTCGTTGGCTACACCTTC.

The J gene is TRBJ1-1, the V gene TRBV25-1; no clear D gene. The ends were cut back, 7 bases at V and 3 bases at J, with 15 bases in the middle. CDR1 and CDR2 (germline): MGHDK, SYGVNS. The CDR3 is 14 residues long. This CDR3 reads CASTRSGRDTEAFF. CDR3 in DNA: TGTGCCAGCACCCGATCAGGAAGAGACACTGAAGCTTTCTTT.

The chain employs TRBV7-2 and TRBJ1-5; D gene unclear. V was trimmed by 5 bases and J by 1 base, leaving 9 bases between them. CDR1 is SGHTA and CDR2 is FQGNSA in the germline V gene. CDR3 length: 14 residues. The CDR3 protein is CASSPRGSNQPQHF. The CDR3 DNA is TGTGCCAGCAGCCCAAGAGGGAGCAATCAGCCCCAGCATTTT.

The genes are TRBV6-5 and TRBJ2-7, with a tentative D call TRBD1 (5 bases). The CDR3 extends over 13 amino acids. Trimming removed 6 bases at V and 1 base at J, with 10 bases between. The germline V gene has CDR1 MNHEY and CDR2 SVGAGI. In DNA, the CDR3 is TGTGCCAGCAGCAGGACACCTTCCTACGAGCAGTACTTC. Protein product: CASSRTPSYEQYF.

V usage is TRBV19 and J usage is TRBJ2-6; 10 nucleotides match TRBD1. There are 16 residues in the CDR3. The trim removed 10 bases at V and 0 bases at J, leaving 6 bases unmatched. CDR1 and CDR2 from the germline V gene are LNHDA and SQIVND (reference sequence). CDR3 protein: CATRDRGNSGANVLTF. Here the CDR3 DNA reads TGTGCCACGAGGGACAGGGGAAACTCTGGGGCCAACGTCCTGACTTTC.

CDR3 amino acids: CASSRGTGGEQYV. CDR3 bases: TGTGCCAGCAGCCGCGGTACAGGCGGCGAGCAGTACGTC. V and J are TRBV6-5 and TRBJ2-7; D perhaps matches TRBD1 (5 bases). There are 13 residues in the CDR3. CDR1 and CDR2 (germline): MNHEY, SVGAGI. The V end lost 6 bases, the J end lost 6 bases, and 15 bases lay between the germline ends.

V and J are TRBV5-4 and TRBJ2-5, with D possibly being TRBD1 (6 bases). Trimming removed 5 bases at V and 0 bases at J, with 14 bases between. The CDR3 loop spans 15 amino acids. The germline gives CDR1 SGHNT, CDR2 YYREEE (reference sequence). The chain's CDR3 is CASSPPQGNQETQYF. The CDR3, as DNA: TGTGCCAGCAGTCCACCTCAGGGGAACCAAGAGACCCAGTACTTC.

The rearrangement uses TRBV9 and TRBJ1-1, with D hard to call. Trimming cost V 0 bases and J 4 bases, with 13 bases left between them. This CDR3 is built from 15 residues. Germline-derived CDR1 and CDR2 are SGDLS and YYNGEE. The CDR3 DNA follows: TGTGCCAGCAGCGTAGACGGAGGAAGGAGCACTGAAGCTTTCTTT. Amino acid sequence: CASSVDGGRSTEAFF.

This clone was seen once. The chain combines TRBV19 with TRBJ2-1; TRBD1 matches 9 bases. This CDR3 is 18 amino acids long. J gave up 7 bases and V 2 bases, and 15 bases lay outside the gene matches. Germline loops: CDR1 LNHDA, CDR2 SQIVND (reference sequence). The CDR3 sequence is CASSIRPSTGGPSNEQFF. The CDR3 region has the DNA TGTGCCAGTAGTATACGCCCTTCGACAGGGGGTCCTTCAAATGAGCAGTTCTTC.

The CDR3 coding sequence is TGTGCCAGCAGACCGACAAGGTTTTGGGAAAAACTGTTTTTT. Its translation: CASRPTRFWEKLFF. The chain carries TRBV6-5 and TRBJ1-4; D is ambiguous. This CDR3 contains 14 residues. Germline assignment: CDR1 MNHEY and CDR2 SVGAGI. Trimming removed 6 bases at V and 8 bases at J, with 16 bases between.

V gene TRBV28 combines with J gene TRBJ1-4; D unresolved. The germline V gene has CDR1 MDHEN and CDR2 SYDVKM. The CDR3 covers 14 residues. Trimming cost V 5 bases and J 5 bases, with 12 bases left between them. Written as DNA, the CDR3 is TGTGCCAGCAGTCCGGGTCAGATCAATGAAAAACTGTTTTTT. Its translation is CASSPGQINEKLFF.

The CDR3 region is CASSPRTGEGTQYF. DNA for the CDR3: TGTGCCAGCAGCCCACGGACAGGGGAGGGGACCCAGTACTTC. The chain is built from TRBV7-7 and TRBJ2-5; TRBD1 aligns across 9 bases. In germline, CDR1 is SSHAT, CDR2 FNYEAQ (reference sequence). This CDR3 comprises 14 residues. V dropped 5 bases and J dropped 7; count of bases not matched to a gene: 8.

The rearrangement joins TRBV18 to TRBJ1-3, with D uncertain. Between the trimmed V and J ends, which lost 2 bases and 0 bases, there was a span of 17 bases. The germline CDR1 and CDR2 sequences are KGHSH and LQKENI. CDR3 length equals 18 residues. CDR3 loop: CASSPGQVGTTSGNTIYF. CDR3 bases: TGTGCCAGCTCACCAGGCCAGGTCGGCACCACCTCTGGAAACACCATATATTTT.

This chain joins TRBV7-9 and TRBJ1-2; 8 nucleotides line up with TRBD1. The germline gives CDR1 SEHNR, CDR2 FQNEAQ (reference sequence). The CDR3 runs 12 residues. The ends lost 7 bases at V and 7 bases at J; junction bases unmatched: 5. CDR3 coding DNA: TGTGCCAGCACCTACGACAGGGGTGGCTACACCTTC. Its protein product is CASTYDRGGYTF.

The chain is built from TRBV7-2 and TRBJ2-1; 8 positions agree with TRBD2. Germline CDR1 and CDR2: SGHTA and FQGNSA. This CDR3 comprises 15 residues. V trimming: 4 bases; J trimming: 5 bases; junction bases outside the gene matches: 7. In DNA, the CDR3 is TGTGCCAGCAGCTCCGGCGGGAGGTTCGACAATGAGCAGTTCTTC. Translation: CASSSGGRFDNEQFF.

J is TRBJ1-1 and V is TRBV5-1; weak D call: TRBD1 (5 bases). With 4 bases removed from V and 2 bases from J, the gap between germline ends came to 9 bases. Germline V gives CDR1 SGHRS, CDR2 YFSETQ. CDR3 length equals 13 residues. The CDR3 DNA reads TGCGCCAGCAGCGGCGGGGGAAACACTGAAGCTTTCTTT. Residues: CASSGGGNTEAFF.

The chain joins TRBV7-2 to TRBJ1-2, with a weak D call TRBD1 (5 bases). The CDR3 has 13 amino acids. The germline CDR1 and CDR2 sequences are SGHTA and FQGNSA. V shed 5 bases and J shed 3 bases, with 10 bases lying between them. CDR3 DNA sequence: TGTGCCAGCAGCCCCGCGGGGGACTATGGCTACACCTTC. Translation gives CASSPAGDYGYTF.

The chain has TRBV7-9 and TRBJ1-3; D unresolved. The germline V gene has CDR1 SEHNR and CDR2 FQNEAQ (reference sequence). V lost 1 base to trimming and J lost 0 bases, with 4 bases between them. The CDR3 has 14 residues. The CDR3 loop reads CASSLDNSGNTIYF. Written as DNA, the CDR3 is TGTGCCAGCAGCTTAGACAACTCTGGAAACACCATATATTTT.

This clone was recorded once. The genes are TRBV27 and TRBJ1-4, with D unresolved. V lost 5 bases and J lost 4, with 17 bases in between. Germline V gene lookup returns CDR1 MNHEY and CDR2 SMNVEV (reference sequence). The CDR3 has 16 amino acids. CDR3 in amino acids: CASSKTPGAGNEKLFF. CDR3 bases: TGTGCCAGCAGTAAAACTCCAGGCGCGGGTAATGAAAAACTGTTTTTT. The full variable domain, with the rest looked up from reference TRBV27 and TRBJ1-4, is EAQVTQNPRYLITVTGKKLTVTCSQNMNHEYMSWYRQDPGLGLRQIYYSMNVEVTDKGDVPEGYKVSRKEKRNFPLILESPSPNQTSLYFCASSKTPGAGNEKLFFGSGTQLSVL.

This rearrangement joins TRBV4-1 to TRBJ1-2, with D possibly matching TRBD1 (5 bases). Trimming cost V 1 base and J 3 bases, with 15 bases left between them. The CDR3 spans 16 residues. Germline V gene sequence: CDR1 MGHRA, CDR2 YSYEKL. The CDR3 DNA reads TGCGCCAGCAGCCAAGGACGGGGGGGAGGGCACTATGGCTACACCTTC. Its translation: CASSQGRGGGHYGYTF.

This chain joins TRBV11-3 and TRBJ1-4, with a weak D call TRBD1 (6 bases). The CDR3 is made up of 14 amino acids. V lost 5 bases, J lost 8 bases, and 15 bases lay in between. Germline V gene sequence: CDR1 SGHNT, CDR2 YENEEA. CDR3 DNA sequence: TGTGCCAGCAGCCCAACAGGGTTAGGGGAAAAACTGTTTTTT. This encodes CASSPTGLGEKLFF.

The chain is built from TRBV11-3 and TRBJ2-1, with 14 nucleotides matching TRBD2. The CDR3 consists of 18 residues. The V gene end was trimmed by 5 bases and the J gene end by 4 bases; junction bases not matched to a gene: 10. CDR1 is SGHNT and CDR2 is YENEEA in the germline V gene. The CDR3 nucleotides are TGTGCCAGCAGCCTACGGACTAGCGGGAGGTACCTATACAATGAGCAGTTCTTC. As protein: CASSLRTSGRYLYNEQFF.